These T cell receptor beta chains were read from a single sample in a study of cytomegalovirus exposure and HLA in healthy donors. Profiled with immunoSEQ multiplex PCR; TCRdb holds only in-frame clones, not every one. This table has fewer than 250,000 clones, 82% appearing once. The sample consisted of PBMCs. The receptors were gathered from a man aged 35-49 years in good health and CMV-seropositive. CDR3s include the opening cysteine and the closing phenylalanine or tryptophan. Each record gives: V gene, clone size, D gene, J gene, CDR3 DNA, CDR3 protein. The D gene is left open where the match is weak. Rows may omit the clone size; those that give it use once, few, many or a size class.

>TRBV19|NA|NA|TRBJ2-3
TGTGCCAGTAGCCCGACTAGATCGGGGACAGATACGCAGTATTTT
CASSPTRSGTDTQYF
>TRBV5-1|once|NA|TRBJ2-5
TGCGCCAGCAGCTTTAGGGGATCTCAAGAGACCCAGTACTTC
CASSFRGSQETQYF
>TRBV7-9|NA|NA|TRBJ1-5
TGTGCCAGCAGCTTGCAGCGCGGGCCCCAGCATTTT
CASSLQRGPQHF
>TRBV5-1|NA|TRBD1|TRBJ1-2
TGCGCCAGCAGCCCGGGGCAGACAGGGGGAGGCTACACCTTC
CASSPGQTGGGYTF
>TRBV5-1|NA|TRBD1|TRBJ2-5
TGCGCCAGCAGCCCCGGGACAGAACAAGAGACCCAGTACTTC
CASSPGTEQETQYF
>TRBV28|NA|NA|TRBJ1-2
TGTGCCAGCAGTTTAAATTTGGGCAGGTTCGACGGTGGCTACACCTTC
CASSLNLGRFDGGYTF
>TRBV5-1|few|TRBD1|TRBJ2-1
TGCGCCAGCAGCTCCTCCGGGACAGGGGTGACCGAGCAGTTCTTC
CASSSSGTGVTEQFF
>TRBV5-1|NA|TRBD1|TRBJ1-2
TGCGCCAGCAGCATCGGGACAGGGGGGTATGGCTACACCTTC
CASSIGTGGYGYTF
>TRBV2|NA|NA|TRBJ1-2
TGTGCCAGCAGTTCCGGGACTTGTGGCTACACCTTC
CASSSGTCGYTF
>TRBV5-1|NA|NA|TRBJ2-2
TGCGCCAGCAGCTTGGGAGGGCACGGGGAGCTGTTTTTT
CASSLGGHGELFF
>TRBV29-1|NA|NA|TRBJ2-2
TGCAGCGTTGTAGGGGAAACCGGGGAGCTGTTTTTT
CSVVGETGELFF
>TRBV7-3|NA|TRBD1|TRBJ2-2
TGTGCCAGCAGCTTAAAATTGGGACAGGGAAACACCGGGGAGCTGTTTTTT
CASSLKLGQGNTGELFF
>TRBV5-1|NA|TRBD2|TRBJ2-2
TGCGCCAGCAGCCCGGGGGGGGGCGCGGGCACCGGGGAGCTGTTTTTT
CASSPGGGAGTGELFF
>TRBV5-1|NA|TRBD2|TRBJ2-5
TGCGCCAGCAGCTCCGGACTAGCCGGAGGAGGAGAGACCCAGTACTTC
CASSSGLAGGGETQYF
>TRBV7-3|once|TRBD2|TRBJ2-2
TGTGCCAGCAGCTTACGTTCTAGCGGGAGTACCGGGGAGCTGTTTTTT
CASSLRSSGSTGELFF
>TRBV7-3|once|NA|TRBJ2-5
TGTGCCAGCAGCGTAAACAGAGGGGAGACCCAGTACTTC
CASSVNRGETQYF
>TRBV11-3|NA|TRBD2|TRBJ2-1
TGTGCCAGCAGCTCGGCGGGGGGGCGATCCTACAATGAGCAGTTCTTC
CASSSAGGRSYNEQFF
>TRBV27|few|TRBD2|TRBJ2-2
TGTGCCAGCAGTTTAGCGCTAGCGGGGAACACCGGGGAGCTGTTTTTT
CASSLALAGNTGELFF
>TRBV18|few|NA|TRBJ2-1
TGTGCCAGCTCACCACGGCGGGAACTACCCTATGAGCAGTTCTTC
CASSPRRELPYEQFF
>TRBV5-1|NA|NA|TRBJ2-5
TGCGCCAGCAGCACGGTCATGACTGCCCCCCAAGAGACCCAGTACTTC
CASSTVMTAPQETQYF
>TRBV10-1|once|TRBD2|TRBJ2-1
TGCGCCAGCAGTGAAGTAGCGGGATACTCCTACAATGAGCAGTTCTTC
CASSEVAGYSYNEQFF
>TRBV19|NA|NA|TRBJ2-7
TGTGCCAGTAGCACAGGGCGCCGTAACGAGCAGTACTTC
CASSTGRRNEQYF
>TRBV11-2|NA|TRBD2|TRBJ2-1
TGTGCCAGCAGCCGGGAGGGCTCCTACAATGAGCAGTTCTTC
CASSREGSYNEQFF